The 15 T cell receptor beta chains below come from one sample, sequenced in a study of response to subunit inactivated influenza vaccine. TCRdb called the RT-PCR reads again in MiXCR, with one record for every CDR3 protein. Found here are about 540,000 distinct CDR3 sequences, around a quarter of them singletons; the top ten hold 2.5% to 3%. This sample also appeared in a second study, on T cells expressing NK-cell markers. That paper notes: UMI-tagged 5'RACE template switching yielded the TCR beta cDNA.

This specimen was CD4+ T cells sorted from PBMCs, taken roughly 12 days after vaccination. The receptor set was obtained from a middle-aged man who received an inactivated influenza vaccine.

This clonotype turned up a few times. This chain joins TRBV29-1 and TRBJ2-1; 10 positions agree with TRBD1. The CDR3 runs 15 residues. The J segment lost 5 bases and the V segment lost 6 bases, leaving 10 bases of the junction unmatched. CDR1 is SQVTM, CDR2 ANQGSEA, per germline. CDR3 region: CSVPNRDRGDNEQFF. As DNA, the CDR3 is TGCAGCGTCCCCAACCGGGACAGGGGTGACAATGAGCAGTTCTTC.

The J gene is TRBJ1-2, the V gene TRBV20-1; D remains unclear. The CDR3 sequence is 13 residues long. Trimming cost V 0 bases and J 2 bases, with 7 bases left between them. Germline CDR1 and CDR2: DFQATT and SNEGSKA (reference sequence). CDR3 in amino acids: CSAREAPNYGYTF. The CDR3 DNA reads as TGCAGTGCTAGAGAAGCACCGAACTATGGCTACACCTTC.

The DNA for the CDR3 is TGTGCCAGCAGAACTACCAGGGGGTTCGTCTACGAGCAGTACTTC. This codes for CASRTTRGFVYEQYF. The V gene is TRBV6-2 or TRBV6-3, the J gene TRBJ2-7, with TRBD1 matching over 7 bases. With V trimmed by 6 bases and J by 3 bases, 11 bases remained unmatched. The CDR3 extends over 15 amino acids. Germline values: CDR1 MNHEY, CDR2 SVGEGT.

The rearrangement joins TRBV20-1 to TRBJ1-4; D uncertain. V lost 0 bases and J lost 14, with 13 bases in between. The CDR3 runs to 12 residues. Germline V gene sequence: CDR1 DFQATT, CDR2 SNEGSKA (reference sequence). CDR3 amino acids: CSARDPTGKLFF. CDR3 DNA: TGCAGTGCTAGAGATCCTACCGGAAAGCTGTTTTTT.

This clonotype was seen more than once but under ten times. The chain employs TRBV4-3 and TRBJ2-3; D is uncertain. CDR1 and CDR2 (germline): LGHNA, YSLEER. V shed 2 bases and J shed 0 bases, with 6 bases lying between them. The CDR3 consists of 14 residues. This CDR3 reads CASSQSSSTDTQYF. CDR3 bases: TGCGCCAGCAGCCAATCGTCTAGCACAGATACGCAGTATTTT.

This clonotype was observed a few times. The chain recombines TRBV7-9 with TRBJ1-4, with D perhaps matching TRBD1 (5 bases). The length of the CDR3 is 16 residues. CDR1 SEHNR and CDR2 FQNEAQ come from the germline V gene (reference sequence). Between the trimmed V and J ends, which lost 5 bases and 0 bases, there was a span of 13 bases. The CDR3 region has the DNA TGTGCCAGCAGCCCCCGGACACCTACAACTAATGAAAAACTGTTTTTT. Amino acid sequence: CASSPRTPTTNEKLFF.

In this sample, this clonotype turned up a few times. V usage is TRBV29-1 and J usage is TRBJ2-7; TRBD2 aligns across 7 bases. The germline gives CDR1 SQVTM, CDR2 ANQGSEA. The CDR3 loop spans 14 amino acids. V trimming: 6 bases; J trimming: 4 bases; junction bases outside the gene matches: 12. The CDR3 DNA sequence: TGCAGCGTGCTAAGGGCGGGAGCTCAATACGAGCAGTACTTC. Its translation is CSVLRAGAQYEQYF.

This clonotype came up a few times. The V call is TRBV4-3, the J call TRBJ2-7; TRBD1 matches at 8 bases. With 1 base clipped from V and 5 bases from J, the junction kept 10 bases outside the gene matches. CDR1 and CDR2 from the germline V gene are LGHNA and YSLEER. CDR3 length: 16 residues. The CDR3 coding sequence is TGCGCCAGCAGCCAAGGGGCAGGGGGCAACGTGAACGAGCAGTACTTC. Translating it yields CASSQGAGGNVNEQYF.

The rearrangement uses TRBV4-3 and TRBJ1-4; D not resolved. Trimming shortened V by 0 bases and J by 7 bases, and 6 bases separated the two germline ends. This CDR3 is 13 amino acids long. Germline V gene sequence: CDR1 LGHNA, CDR2 YSLEER. In nucleotides, the CDR3 is TGCGCCAGCAGCCAAGAAAGGAGTGAAAAACTGTTTTTT. This codes for CASSQERSEKLFF.

J is TRBJ2-7 and V is TRBV5-1, with 8 bases that match TRBD2. This CDR3 region has 16 residues. With V trimmed by 2 bases and J by 2 bases, 9 bases remained unmatched. The germline V gene encodes CDR1 SGHRS and CDR2 YFSETQ. Written as DNA, the CDR3 is TGCGCCAGCAGCTTATTGCGGGAGGCTCGCCCCTACGAGCAGTACTTC. This encodes CASSLLREARPYEQYF.

This clonotype was seen a handful of times. The chain uses TRBV21-1 and TRBJ2-7. TRBV21-1 is tagged as a pseudogene. This CDR3 has 15 amino acids. This chain's CDR3 is CASRLYFGSSYEQYF. The CDR3 nucleotides read TGTGCCAGCAGATTGTACTTTGGAAGCTCCTACGAGCAGTACTTC.

In this sample, this clonotype turned up many times. The chain employs TRBV7-9 and TRBJ1-2; D is ambiguous. V lost 5 bases and J 6 bases, leaving 16 bases between the germline ends. Germline V CDR1 and CDR2: SEHNR, FQNEAQ (reference sequence). The length of the CDR3 is 14 residues. CDR3 nucleotides: TGTGCCAGCAGCCCGATCCCCGACGGAGATGGCTACACCTTC. Encoded protein: CASSPIPDGDGYTF.

CDR3 sequence reads: CASSSRDREGIQYF. DNA for the CDR3: TGCGCCAGCAGCTCCCGGGACAGGGAAGGCATTCAGTACTTC. The chain carries TRBV5-1 and TRBJ2-4; 9 nucleotides match TRBD1. Trimming at V came to 3 bases and at J to 9 bases, leaving 7 bases not matched to a gene. This CDR3 is built from 14 residues. CDR1 and CDR2 from the germline V gene are SGHRS and YFSETQ.

The chain employs TRBV29-1 and TRBJ1-1, with D hard to call. The CDR3 is made up of 13 amino acids. Germline lookup yields CDR1 SQVTM and CDR2 ANQGSEA. The germline V and J ends were trimmed by 4 bases and 1 base, with 10 bases remaining between them. The CDR3 spells CSVGVARNTEAFF. CDR3 nucleotide sequence: TGCAGCGTTGGGGTTGCGAGGAACACTGAAGCTTTCTTT. The full variable domain, completed using reference TRBV29-1 and TRBJ1-1, is SAVISQKPSRDICQRGTSLTIQCQVDSQVTMMFWYRQQPGQSLTLIATANQGSEATYESGFVIDKFPISRPNLTFSTLTVSNMSPEDSSIYLCSVGVARNTEAFFGQGTRLTVV.

This rearrangement joins TRBV20-1 to TRBJ2-7; maybe TRBD2 (5 bases). The CDR3 extends over 13 amino acids. CDR1 is DFQATT and CDR2 is SNEGSKA in the germline V gene (reference sequence). Trimming shortened V by 6 bases and J by 1 base, and 13 bases separated the two germline ends. Written as DNA, the CDR3 is TGCAGTGCCGTCGGAGGCCCATCCTACGAGCAGTACTTC. It encodes CSAVGGPSYEQYF.